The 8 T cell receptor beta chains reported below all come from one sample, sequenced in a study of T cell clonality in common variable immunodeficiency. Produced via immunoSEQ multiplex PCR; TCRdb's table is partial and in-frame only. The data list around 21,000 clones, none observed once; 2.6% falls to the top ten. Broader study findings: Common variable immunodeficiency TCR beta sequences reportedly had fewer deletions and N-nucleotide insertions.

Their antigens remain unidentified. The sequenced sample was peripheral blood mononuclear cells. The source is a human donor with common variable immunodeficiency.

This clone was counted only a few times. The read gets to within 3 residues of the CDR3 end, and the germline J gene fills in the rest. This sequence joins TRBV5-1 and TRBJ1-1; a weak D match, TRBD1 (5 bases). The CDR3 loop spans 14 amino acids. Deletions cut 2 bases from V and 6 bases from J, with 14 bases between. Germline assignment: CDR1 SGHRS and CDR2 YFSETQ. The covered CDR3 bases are TGCGCCAGCAGCTTTGAGGGGAGTGGCGCTGAA. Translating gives CASSFEGSGAE. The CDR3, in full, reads CASSFEGSGAEAFF. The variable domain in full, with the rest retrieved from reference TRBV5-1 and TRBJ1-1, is KAGVTQTPRYLIKTRGQQVTLSCSPISGHRSVSWYQQTPGQGLQFLFEYFSETQRNKGNFPGRFSGRQFSNSRSEMNVSTLELGDSALYLCASSFEGSGAEAFFGQGTRLTVV.

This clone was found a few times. The CDR3 reads CASSEGRALTPLHF. The CDR3 DNA, read in part, is TGTGCCAGCAGTGAAGGGAGGGCCCTTACACCC. The chain couples TRBV2 to TRBJ1-6; D is unclear. Sequencing ends 3 residues short of the CDR3 end; the germline J gene provides the rest. The V and J ends lost 1 base and 11 bases respectively, with 12 bases between them. CDR1 is SNHLY and CDR2 is FYNNEI in the germline V gene. This CDR3 has 14 residues. Full variable domain (missing parts from reference TRBV2 and TRBJ1-6): EPEVTQTPSHQVTQMGQEVILRCVPISNHLYFYWYRQILGQKVEFLVSFYNNEISEKSEIFDDQFSVERPDGSNFTLKIRSTKLEDSAMYFCASSEGRALTPLHFGNGTRLTVT.

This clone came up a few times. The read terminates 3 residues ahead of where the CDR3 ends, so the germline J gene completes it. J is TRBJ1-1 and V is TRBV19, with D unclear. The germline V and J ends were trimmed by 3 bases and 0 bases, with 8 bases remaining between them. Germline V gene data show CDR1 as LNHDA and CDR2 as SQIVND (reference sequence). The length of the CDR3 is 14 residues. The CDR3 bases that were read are TGTGCCAGTAGTATCCCAGGAATGAACACTGAA. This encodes CASSIPGMNTE. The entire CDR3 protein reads CASSIPGMNTEAFF.

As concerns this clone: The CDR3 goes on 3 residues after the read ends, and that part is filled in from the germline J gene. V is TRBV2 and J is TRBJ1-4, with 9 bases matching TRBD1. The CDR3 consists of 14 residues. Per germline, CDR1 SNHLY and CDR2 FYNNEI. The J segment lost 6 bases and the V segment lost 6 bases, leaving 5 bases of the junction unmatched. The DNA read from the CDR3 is TGTGCCAGCAGCTCACAGGGGGCCGATGAAAAA. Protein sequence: CASSSQGADEK. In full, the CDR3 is CASSSQGADEKLFF.

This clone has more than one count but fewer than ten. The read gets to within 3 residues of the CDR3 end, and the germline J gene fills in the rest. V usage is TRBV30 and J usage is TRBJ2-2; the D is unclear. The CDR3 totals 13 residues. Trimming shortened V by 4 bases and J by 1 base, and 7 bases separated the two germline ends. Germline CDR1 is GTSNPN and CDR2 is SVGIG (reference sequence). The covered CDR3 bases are TGTGCCTGGACCCAGGTGAACACCGGGGAG. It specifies CAWTQVNTGE. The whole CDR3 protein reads CAWTQVNTGELFF.

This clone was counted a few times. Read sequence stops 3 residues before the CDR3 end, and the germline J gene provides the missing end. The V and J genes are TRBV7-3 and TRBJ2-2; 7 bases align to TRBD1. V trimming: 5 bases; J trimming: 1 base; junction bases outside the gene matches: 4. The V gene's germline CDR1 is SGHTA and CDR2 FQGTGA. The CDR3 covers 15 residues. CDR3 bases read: TGTGCCAGCAGCCTACGGACAGGGAACACCGGGGAG. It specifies CASSLRTGNTGE. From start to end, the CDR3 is CASSLRTGNTGELFF.

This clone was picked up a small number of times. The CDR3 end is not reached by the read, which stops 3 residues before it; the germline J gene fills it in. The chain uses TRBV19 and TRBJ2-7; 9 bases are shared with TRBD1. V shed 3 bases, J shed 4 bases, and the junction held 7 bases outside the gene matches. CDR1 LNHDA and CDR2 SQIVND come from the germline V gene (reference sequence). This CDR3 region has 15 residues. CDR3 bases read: TGTGCCAGTAGTATTCTGACAGGGGGAAGTTACGAG. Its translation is CASSILTGGSYE. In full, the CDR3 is CASSILTGGSYEQYF. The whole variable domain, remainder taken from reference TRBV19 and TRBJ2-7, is DGGITQSPKYLFRKEGQNVTLSCEQNLNHDAMYWYRQDPGQGLRLIYYSQIVNDFQKGDIAEGYSVSREKKESFPLTVTSAQKNPTAFYLCASSILTGGSYEQYFGPGTRLTVT.

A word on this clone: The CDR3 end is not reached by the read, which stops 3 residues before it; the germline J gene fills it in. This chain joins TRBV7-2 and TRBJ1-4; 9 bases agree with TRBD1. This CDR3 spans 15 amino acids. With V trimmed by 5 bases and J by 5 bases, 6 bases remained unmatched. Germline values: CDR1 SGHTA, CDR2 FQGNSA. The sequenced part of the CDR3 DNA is TGTGCCAGCAGCAGGTCCGGGACAGGGAATGAAAAA. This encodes CASSRSGTGNEK. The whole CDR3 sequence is CASSRSGTGNEKLFF.